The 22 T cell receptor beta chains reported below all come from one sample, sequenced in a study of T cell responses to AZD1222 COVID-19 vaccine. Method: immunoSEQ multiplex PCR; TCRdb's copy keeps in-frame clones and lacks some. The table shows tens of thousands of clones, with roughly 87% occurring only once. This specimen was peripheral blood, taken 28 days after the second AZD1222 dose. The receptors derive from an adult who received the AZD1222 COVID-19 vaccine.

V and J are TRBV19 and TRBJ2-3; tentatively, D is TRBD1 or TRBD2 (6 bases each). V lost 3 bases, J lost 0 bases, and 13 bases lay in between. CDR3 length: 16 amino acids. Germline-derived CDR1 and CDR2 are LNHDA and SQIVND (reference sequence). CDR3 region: CASSMEGGLSTDTQYF. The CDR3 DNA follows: TGTGCCAGTAGTATGGAGGGGGGCCTAAGCACAGATACGCAGTATTTT.

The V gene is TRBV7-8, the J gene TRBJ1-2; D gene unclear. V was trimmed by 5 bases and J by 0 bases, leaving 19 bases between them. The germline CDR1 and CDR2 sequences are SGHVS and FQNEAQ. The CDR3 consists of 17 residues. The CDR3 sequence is CASSPPRVWGANYGYTF. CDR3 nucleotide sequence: TGTGCCAGCAGCCCTCCGAGGGTTTGGGGAGCTAACTATGGCTACACCTTC. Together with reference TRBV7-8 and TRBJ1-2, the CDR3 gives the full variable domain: GAGVSQSPRYKVAKRGQDVALRCDPISGHVSLFWYQQALGQGPEFLTYFQNEAQLDKSGLPSDRFFAERPEGSVSTLKIQRTQQEDSAVYLCASSPPRVWGANYGYTFGSGTRLTVV.

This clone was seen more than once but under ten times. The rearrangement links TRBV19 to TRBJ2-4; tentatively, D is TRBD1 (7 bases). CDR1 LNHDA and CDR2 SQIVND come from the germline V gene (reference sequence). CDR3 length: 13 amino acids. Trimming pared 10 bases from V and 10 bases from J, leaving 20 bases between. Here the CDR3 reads CATGQGGRGIQYF. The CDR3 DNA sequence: TGTGCCACCGGGCAGGGGGGCCGGGGAATTCAGTACTTC.

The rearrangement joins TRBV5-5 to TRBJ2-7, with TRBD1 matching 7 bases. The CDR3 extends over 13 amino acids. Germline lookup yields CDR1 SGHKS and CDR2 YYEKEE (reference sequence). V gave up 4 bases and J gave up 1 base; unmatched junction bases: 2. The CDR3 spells CASSRRGSYEQYF. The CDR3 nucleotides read TGTGCCAGCAGCCGCAGGGGGTCCTACGAGCAGTACTTC.

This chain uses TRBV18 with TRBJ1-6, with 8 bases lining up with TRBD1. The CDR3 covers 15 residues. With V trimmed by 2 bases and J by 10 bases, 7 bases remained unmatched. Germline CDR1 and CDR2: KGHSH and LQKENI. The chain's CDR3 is CASSPGQGSRSPLHF. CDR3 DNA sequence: TGTGCCAGCTCACCAGGACAGGGTTCTCGGTCACCCCTCCACTTT.

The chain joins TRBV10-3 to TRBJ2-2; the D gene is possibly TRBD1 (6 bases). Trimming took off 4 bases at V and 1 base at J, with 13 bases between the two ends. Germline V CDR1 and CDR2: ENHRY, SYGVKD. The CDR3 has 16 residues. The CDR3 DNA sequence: TGTGCCATCAGTGGGCGAATGACAGGGAACACCGGGGAGCTGTTTTTT. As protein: CAISGRMTGNTGELFF.

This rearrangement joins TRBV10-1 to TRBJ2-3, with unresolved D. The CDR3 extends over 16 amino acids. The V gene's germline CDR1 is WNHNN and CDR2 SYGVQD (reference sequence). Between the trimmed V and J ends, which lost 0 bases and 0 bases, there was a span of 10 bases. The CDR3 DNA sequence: TGCGCCAGCAGTGAGTCGCGCGGATTTAGCACAGATACGCAGTATTTT. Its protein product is CASSESRGFSTDTQYF.

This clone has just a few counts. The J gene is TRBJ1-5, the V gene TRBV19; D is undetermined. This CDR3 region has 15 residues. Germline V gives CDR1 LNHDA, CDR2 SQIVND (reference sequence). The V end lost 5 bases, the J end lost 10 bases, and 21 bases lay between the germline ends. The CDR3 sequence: CASSATGFWSEPQHF. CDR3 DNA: TGTGCCAGTAGTGCCACCGGGTTTTGGTCAGAACCCCAGCATTTT.

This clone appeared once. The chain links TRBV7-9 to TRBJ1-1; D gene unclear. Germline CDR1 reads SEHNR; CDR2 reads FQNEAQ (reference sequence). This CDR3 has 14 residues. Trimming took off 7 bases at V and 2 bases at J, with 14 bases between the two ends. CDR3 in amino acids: CASNHPGVNTEAFF. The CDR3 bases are TGTGCCAGCAACCACCCGGGAGTTAACACTGAAGCTTTCTTT. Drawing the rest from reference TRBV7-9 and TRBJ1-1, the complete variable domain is DTGVSQNPRHKITKRGQNVTFRCDPISEHNRLYWYRQTLGQGPEFLTYFQNEAQLEKSRLLSDRFSAERPKGSFSTLEIQRTEQGDSAMYLCASNHPGVNTEAFFGQGTRLTVV.

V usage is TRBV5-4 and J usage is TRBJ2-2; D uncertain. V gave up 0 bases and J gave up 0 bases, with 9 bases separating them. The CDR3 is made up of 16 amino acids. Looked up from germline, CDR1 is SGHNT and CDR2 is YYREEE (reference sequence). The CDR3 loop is CASSLEWVTNTGELFF. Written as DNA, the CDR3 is TGTGCCAGCAGCTTGGAATGGGTAACGAACACCGGGGAGCTGTTTTTT.

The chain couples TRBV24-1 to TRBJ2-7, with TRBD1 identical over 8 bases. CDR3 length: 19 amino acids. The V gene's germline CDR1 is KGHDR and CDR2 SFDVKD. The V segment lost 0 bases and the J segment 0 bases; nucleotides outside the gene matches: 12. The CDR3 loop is CATSDLRIRRTGSSYEQYF. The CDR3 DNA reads TGTGCCACCAGTGATTTGCGGATCCGAAGGACAGGGAGCTCCTACGAGCAGTACTTC.

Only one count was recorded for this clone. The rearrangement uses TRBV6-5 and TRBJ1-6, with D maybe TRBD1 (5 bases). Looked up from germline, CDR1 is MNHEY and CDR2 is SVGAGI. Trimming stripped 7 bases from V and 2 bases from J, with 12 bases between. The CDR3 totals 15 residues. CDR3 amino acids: CASTVWDPYNSPLHF. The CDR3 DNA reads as TGTGCCAGCACCGTCTGGGACCCCTATAATTCACCCCTCCACTTT.

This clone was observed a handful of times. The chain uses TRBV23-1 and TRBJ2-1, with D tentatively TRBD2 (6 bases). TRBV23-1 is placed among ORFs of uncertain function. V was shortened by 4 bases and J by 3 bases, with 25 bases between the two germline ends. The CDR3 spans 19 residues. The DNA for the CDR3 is TGCGCCAGCAGTCCCTCCTGGGCGGGGTCCACGAATTACTACAATGAGCAGTTCTTC. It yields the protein CASSPSWAGSTNYYNEQFF.

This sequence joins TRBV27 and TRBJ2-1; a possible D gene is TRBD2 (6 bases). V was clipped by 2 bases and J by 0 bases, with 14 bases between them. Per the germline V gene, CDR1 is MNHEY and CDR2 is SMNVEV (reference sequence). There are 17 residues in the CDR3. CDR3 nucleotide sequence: TGTGCCAGCAGTTTAAGGGACTTCCCGAGCTCCTACAATGAGCAGTTCTTC. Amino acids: CASSLRDFPSSYNEQFF.

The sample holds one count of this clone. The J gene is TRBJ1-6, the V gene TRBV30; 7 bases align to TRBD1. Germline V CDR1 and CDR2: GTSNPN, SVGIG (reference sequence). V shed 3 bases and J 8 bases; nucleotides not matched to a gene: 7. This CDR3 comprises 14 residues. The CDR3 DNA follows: TGTGCCTGGAGAGCCACAGGGGCTCATTCACCCCTCCACTTT. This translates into CAWRATGAHSPLHF.

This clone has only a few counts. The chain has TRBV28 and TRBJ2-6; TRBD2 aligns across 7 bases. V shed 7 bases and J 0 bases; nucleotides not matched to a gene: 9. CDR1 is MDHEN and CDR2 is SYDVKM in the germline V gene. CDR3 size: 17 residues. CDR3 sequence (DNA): TGTGCCAGCACCCGCGGGGGTCATAACTCTGGGGCCAACGTCCTGACTTTC. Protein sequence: CASTRGGHNSGANVLTF.

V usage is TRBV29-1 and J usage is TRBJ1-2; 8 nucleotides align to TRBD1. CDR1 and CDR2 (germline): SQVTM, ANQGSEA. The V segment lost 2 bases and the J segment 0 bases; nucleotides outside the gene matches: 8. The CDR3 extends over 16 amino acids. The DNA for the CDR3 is TGCAGCGTTGAAACGGACAGGGCGAAGCCTAACTATGGCTACACCTTC. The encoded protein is CSVETDRAKPNYGYTF.

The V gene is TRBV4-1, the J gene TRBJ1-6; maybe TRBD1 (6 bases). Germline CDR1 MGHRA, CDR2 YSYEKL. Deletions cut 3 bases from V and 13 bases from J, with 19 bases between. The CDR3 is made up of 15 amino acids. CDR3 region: CASSHTKQGPGPLHF. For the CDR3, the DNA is TGCGCCAGCAGCCATACGAAACAGGGTCCCGGGCCCCTCCACTTT.

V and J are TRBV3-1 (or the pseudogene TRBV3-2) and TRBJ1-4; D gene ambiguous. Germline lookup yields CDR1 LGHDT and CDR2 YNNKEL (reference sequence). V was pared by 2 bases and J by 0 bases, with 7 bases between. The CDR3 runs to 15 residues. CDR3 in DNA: TGTGCCAGCAGCCAATTAGGCACAACTAATGAAAAACTGTTTTTT. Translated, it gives CASSQLGTTNEKLFF.

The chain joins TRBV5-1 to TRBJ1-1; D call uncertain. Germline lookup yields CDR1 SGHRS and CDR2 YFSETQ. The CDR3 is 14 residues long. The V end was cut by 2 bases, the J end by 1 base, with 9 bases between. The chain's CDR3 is CASSFGAKNTEAFF. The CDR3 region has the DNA TGCGCCAGCAGCTTCGGTGCCAAGAACACTGAAGCTTTCTTT.

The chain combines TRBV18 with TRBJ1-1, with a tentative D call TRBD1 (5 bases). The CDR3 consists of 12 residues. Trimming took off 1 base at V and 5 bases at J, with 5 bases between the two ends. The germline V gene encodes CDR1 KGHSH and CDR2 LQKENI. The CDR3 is CASSPQGTEAFF. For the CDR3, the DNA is TGTGCCAGCTCACCACAGGGGACTGAAGCTTTCTTT.

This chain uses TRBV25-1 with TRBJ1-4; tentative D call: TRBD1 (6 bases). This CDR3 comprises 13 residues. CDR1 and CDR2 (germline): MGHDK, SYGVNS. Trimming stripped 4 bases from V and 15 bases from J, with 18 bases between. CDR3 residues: CASSVTGQQNMFF. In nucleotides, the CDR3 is TGTGCCAGCAGTGTTACCGGACAGCAGAATATGTTTTTT.